The 10 T cell receptor beta chains listed next were all sequenced from one sample in a study of technical replicates of blood from several donors. Using immunoSEQ multiplex PCR, the repertoire was profiled, and TCRdb retains in-frame clones only, with some absent. Of around 60,000 clones listed, nearly 95% are singletons. Sequences were obtained from PBMCs. The receptors come from a human donor in good health. Some clones in this sample may be carry-over from other donors' samples.

CDR3 bases: TGTGCCAGCAGCGTCGGGACAGGGATAAGCACAGATACGCAGTATTTT. Protein: CASSVGTGISTDTQYF. This rearrangement joins TRBV9 to TRBJ2-3, with 9 bases matching TRBD1. The CDR3 runs 16 residues. V trimming: 2 bases; J trimming: 0 bases; junction bases outside the gene matches: 4. Germline lookup yields CDR1 SGDLS and CDR2 YYNGEE. Combining the CDR3 with reference TRBV9 and TRBJ2-3 gives the whole variable domain DSGVTQTPKHLITATGQRVTLRCSPRSGDLSVYWYQQSLDQGLQFLIQYYNGEERAKGNILERFSAQQFPDLHSELNLSSLELGDSALYFCASSVGTGISTDTQYFGPGTRLTVL.

The chain employs TRBV10-3 and TRBJ1-1; 9 nucleotides agree with TRBD1. The CDR3 has 15 residues. The ends lost 2 bases at V and 4 bases at J; junction bases unmatched: 5. Looked up from germline, CDR1 is ENHRY and CDR2 is SYGVKD. In nucleotides, the CDR3 is TGTGCCATCAGTGAGGCGGACAGGGGTGCCACTGAAGCTTTCTTT. Its protein product is CAISEADRGATEAFF.

The chain uses TRBV5-6 and TRBJ1-2; no firm D call. The CDR3 sequence is 16 residues long. Germline CDR1 SGHDT, CDR2 YYEEEE. V lost 0 bases and J lost 4, with 16 bases in between. The CDR3 region has the DNA TGTGCCAGCAGCTTGGCCCCGGACTGGCAGTTCTATGGCTACACCTTC. It is translated as CASSLAPDWQFYGYTF.

This rearrangement joins TRBV7-2 to TRBJ2-5, with a tentative D call TRBD2 (6 bases). V lost 3 bases, J lost 5 bases, and 13 bases lay in between. Germline CDR1 reads SGHTA; CDR2 reads FQGNSA. The CDR3 is 14 residues long. This chain's CDR3 is CASSLDSAGETQYF. In DNA form, the CDR3 reads TGTGCCAGCAGCTTGGACTCGGCGGGGGAGACCCAGTACTTC. The full variable domain, completed using reference TRBV7-2 and TRBJ2-5, is GAGVSQSPSNKVTEKGKDVELRCDPISGHTALYWYRQSLGQGLEFLIYFQGNSAPDKSGLPSDRFSAERTGGSVSTLTIQRTQQEDSAVYLCASSLDSAGETQYFGPGTRLLVL.

This chain joins TRBV5-1 and TRBJ2-1, with 7 bases aligning to TRBD2. This CDR3 is built from 17 residues. J was trimmed by 3 bases and V by 4 bases; bases with no gene match: 13. CDR1 is SGHRS, CDR2 YFSETQ, per germline. CDR3 sequence: CASSQRGVAVSYNEQFF. The CDR3 DNA sequence: TGCGCCAGCAGCCAACGGGGGGTTGCGGTAAGCTACAATGAGCAGTTCTTC.

V usage is TRBV6-5 and J usage is TRBJ1-2, with D tentatively TRBD1 (6 bases). Germline V gene lookup returns CDR1 MNHEY and CDR2 SVGAGI. V dropped 6 bases and J dropped 4 bases, with 12 bases sitting between them. The CDR3 length is 13 residues. The CDR3 here is CASSRRGGYGYTF. CDR3 coding DNA: TGTGCCAGCAGCCGAAGAGGGGGCTATGGCTACACCTTC.

The J gene is TRBJ2-7, the V gene TRBV7-2; D is uncertain. The germline V gene encodes CDR1 SGHTA and CDR2 FQGNSA. The CDR3 loop spans 12 amino acids. The V end lost 5 bases, the J end lost 7 bases, and 12 bases lay between the germline ends. The CDR3 protein is CASSEGPREQYF. In DNA, the CDR3 is TGTGCCAGCAGCGAAGGCCCCAGGGAGCAGTACTTC.

The chain employs TRBV7-3 and TRBJ1-2; 10 bases fit TRBD1. The CDR3 is made up of 15 amino acids. Germline loops: CDR1 SGHTA, CDR2 FQGTGA. V lost 5 bases, J lost 1 base, and 4 bases stayed unmatched. The CDR3 bases are TGTGCCAGCAGCAAGGGACAGGGGAATAACTATGGCTACACCTTC. It codes for CASSKGQGNNYGYTF. Combining the CDR3 with reference TRBV7-3 and TRBJ1-2 gives the whole variable domain GAGVSQTPSNKVTEKGKYVELRCDPISGHTALYWYRQSLGQGPEFLIYFQGTGAADDSGLPNDRFFAVRPEGSVSTLKIQRTERGDSAVYLCASSKGQGNNYGYTFGSGTRLTVV.

The chain employs TRBV18 and TRBJ1-2; 8 bases line up with TRBD1. CDR3 length: 13 residues. Trimming at V came to 3 bases and at J to 6 bases, leaving 3 bases not matched to a gene. Germline lookup yields CDR1 KGHSH and CDR2 LQKENI. The CDR3 reads CASSPGQGHGYTF. The CDR3 DNA follows: TGTGCCAGCTCACCCGGACAGGGTCATGGCTACACCTTC. Combining the CDR3 with reference TRBV18 and TRBJ1-2 gives the whole variable domain NAGVMQNPRHLVRRRGQEARLRCSPMKGHSHVYWYRQLPEEGLKFMVYLQKENIIDESGMPKERFSAEFPKEGPSILRIQQVVRGDSAAYFCASSPGQGHGYTFGSGTRLTVV.

The chain has TRBV23-1 and TRBJ1-5, with D unresolved. TRBV23-1 is treated as an ORF (open reading frame) with a function not yet certain. The CDR3 extends over 16 amino acids. The ends were cut back, 4 bases at V and 0 bases at J, with 13 bases in the middle. The CDR3 nucleotides are TGCGCCAGCAGTCGACGGGGTCACTTTAGCAATCAGCCCCAGCATTTT. Residues: CASSRRGHFSNQPQHF.